This TCR beta chain was captured by sequencing in a study of T-cell memory formation after mild COVID-19. V was shortened by 3 bases and J by 3 bases, with 8 bases between the two germline ends. Germline V gene data show CDR1 as SGHTA and CDR2 as FQGNSA. The CDR3 is 13 residues long. Note on this clonotype: Antigen specificity is unknown.

5'RACE primed at constant segments yielded TCR alpha and TCR beta cDNA libraries bearing sample barcodes and UMIs. TCRdb called the 5' RACE reads again in MiXCR, with one record for every CDR3 protein. The repertoire holds 250,000 to 350,000 distinct CDR3 sequences, with 19% as singletons. Study results and caveats: Pre-infection memory contained some responding clones, which suggested that cross-reactive memory had joined. Day 15 to 85 contracting clones showed balanced CD4/CD8; later expanders leaned CD4+.

The source of this sequence is a man younger than 30 who had mild COVID-19 (a few samples of this study predate the infection). Cell type and time point are not known. What was sequenced was PBMCs or a T cell subset sorted from them (not recorded which). J is TRBJ2-5 and V is TRBV7-2; no reliable D call. CDR3 coding DNA: TGTGCCAGCAGCTTGGAACGCAAAGAGACCCAGTACTTC. Translating it yields CASSLERKETQYF.